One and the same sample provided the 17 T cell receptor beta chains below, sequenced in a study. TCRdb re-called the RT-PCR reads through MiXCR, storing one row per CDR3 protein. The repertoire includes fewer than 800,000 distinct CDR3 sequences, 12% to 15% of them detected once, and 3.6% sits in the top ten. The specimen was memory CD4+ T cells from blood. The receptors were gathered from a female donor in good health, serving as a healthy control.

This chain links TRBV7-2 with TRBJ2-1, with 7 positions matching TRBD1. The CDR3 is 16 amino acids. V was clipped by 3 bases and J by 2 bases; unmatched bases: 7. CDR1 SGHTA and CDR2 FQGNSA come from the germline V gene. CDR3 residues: CASSLITGTAYNEQFF. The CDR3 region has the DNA TGTGCCAGCAGCTTGATAACCGGGACAGCCTACAATGAGCAGTTCTTC.

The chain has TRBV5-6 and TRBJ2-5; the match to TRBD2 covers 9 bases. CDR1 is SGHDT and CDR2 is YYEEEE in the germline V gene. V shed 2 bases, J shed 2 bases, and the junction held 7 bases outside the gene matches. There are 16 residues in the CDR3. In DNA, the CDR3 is TGTGCCAGCAGCTTACCCCGGACTAGCGAGCAAGAGACCCAGTACTTC. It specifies CASSLPRTSEQETQYF.

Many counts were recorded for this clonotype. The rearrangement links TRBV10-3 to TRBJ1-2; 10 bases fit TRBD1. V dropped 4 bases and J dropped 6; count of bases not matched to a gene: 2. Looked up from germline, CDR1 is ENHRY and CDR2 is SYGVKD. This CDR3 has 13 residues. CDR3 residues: CAISGQGADGYTF. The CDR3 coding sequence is TGTGCCATCAGTGGACAGGGGGCGGATGGCTACACCTTC.

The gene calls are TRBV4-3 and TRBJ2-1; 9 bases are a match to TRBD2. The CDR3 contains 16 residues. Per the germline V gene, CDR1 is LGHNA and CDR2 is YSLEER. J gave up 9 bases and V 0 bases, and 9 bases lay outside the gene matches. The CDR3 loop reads CASSQDRREGRGEQFF. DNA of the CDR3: TGCGCCAGCAGCCAAGATAGGCGGGAGGGCCGTGGTGAGCAGTTCTTC.

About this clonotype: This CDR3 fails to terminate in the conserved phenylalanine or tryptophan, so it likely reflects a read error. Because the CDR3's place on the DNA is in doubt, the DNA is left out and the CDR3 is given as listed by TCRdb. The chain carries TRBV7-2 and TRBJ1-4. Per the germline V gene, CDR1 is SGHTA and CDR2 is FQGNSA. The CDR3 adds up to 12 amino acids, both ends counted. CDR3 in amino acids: CASSLAFVAGGP.

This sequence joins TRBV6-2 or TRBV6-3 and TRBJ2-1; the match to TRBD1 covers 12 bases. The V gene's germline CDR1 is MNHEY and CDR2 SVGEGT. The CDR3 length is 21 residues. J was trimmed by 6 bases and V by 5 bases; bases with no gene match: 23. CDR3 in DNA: TGTGCCAGCAGTGGGGACAGGGGGCAGCGTCGGAGAGCGATAAGTAGCAATGAGCAGTTCTTC. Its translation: CASSGDRGQRRRAISSNEQFF.

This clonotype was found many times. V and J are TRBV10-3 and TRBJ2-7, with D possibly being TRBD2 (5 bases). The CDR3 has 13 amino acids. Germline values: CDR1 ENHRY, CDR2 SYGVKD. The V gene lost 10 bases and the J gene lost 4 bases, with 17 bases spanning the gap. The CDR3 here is CASASDRGYEQYF. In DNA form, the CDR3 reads TGTGCCAGCGCCTCGGATCGGGGTTACGAGCAGTACTTC.

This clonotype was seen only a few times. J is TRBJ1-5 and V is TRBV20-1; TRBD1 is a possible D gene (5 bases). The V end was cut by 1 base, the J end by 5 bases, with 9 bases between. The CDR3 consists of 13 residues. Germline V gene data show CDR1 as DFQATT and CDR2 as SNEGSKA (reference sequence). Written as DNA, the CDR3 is TGCAGTGCTAGAGTTGACAGACATCAGCCCCAGCATTTT. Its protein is CSARVDRHQPQHF.

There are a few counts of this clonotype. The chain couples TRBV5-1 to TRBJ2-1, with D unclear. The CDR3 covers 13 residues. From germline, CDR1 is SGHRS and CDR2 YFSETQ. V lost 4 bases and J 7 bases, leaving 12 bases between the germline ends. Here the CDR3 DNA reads TGCGCCAGCAGCGACCAAGTAGGTAATGAGCAGTTCTTC. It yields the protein CASSDQVGNEQFF.

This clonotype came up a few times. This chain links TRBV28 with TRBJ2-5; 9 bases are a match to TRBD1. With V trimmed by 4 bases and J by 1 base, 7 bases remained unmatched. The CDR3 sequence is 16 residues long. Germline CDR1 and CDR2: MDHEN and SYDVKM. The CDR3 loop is CASSSQGQGLQETQYF. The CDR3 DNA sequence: TGTGCCAGCAGTTCTCAGGGACAGGGCCTCCAAGAGACCCAGTACTTC.

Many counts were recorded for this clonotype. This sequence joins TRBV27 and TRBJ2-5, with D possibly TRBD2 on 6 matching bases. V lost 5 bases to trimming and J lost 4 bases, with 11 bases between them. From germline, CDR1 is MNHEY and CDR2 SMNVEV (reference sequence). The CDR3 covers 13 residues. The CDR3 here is CASSLREVETQYF. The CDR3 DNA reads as TGTGCCAGCAGTCTCAGGGAGGTAGAGACCCAGTACTTC.

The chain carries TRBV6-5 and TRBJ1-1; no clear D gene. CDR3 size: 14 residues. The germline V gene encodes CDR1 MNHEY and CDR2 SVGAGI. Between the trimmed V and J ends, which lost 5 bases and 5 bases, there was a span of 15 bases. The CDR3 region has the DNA TGTGCCAGCAGTCCATGGGGAAGGGAGACTGAAGCTTTCTTT. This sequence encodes CASSPWGRETEAFF.

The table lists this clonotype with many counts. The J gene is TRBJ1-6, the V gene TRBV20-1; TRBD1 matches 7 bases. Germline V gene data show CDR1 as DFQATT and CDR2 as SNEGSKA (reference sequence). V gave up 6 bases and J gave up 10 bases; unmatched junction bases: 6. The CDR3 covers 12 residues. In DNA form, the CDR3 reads TGCAGTGCGGGACAGTCCCAATCACCCCTCCACTTT. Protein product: CSAGQSQSPLHF.

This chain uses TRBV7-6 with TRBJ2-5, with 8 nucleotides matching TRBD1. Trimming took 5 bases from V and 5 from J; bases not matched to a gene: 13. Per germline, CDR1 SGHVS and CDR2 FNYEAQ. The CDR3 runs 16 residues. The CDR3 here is CASSLRQGRGEETQYF. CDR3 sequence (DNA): TGTGCCAGCAGCCTAAGACAGGGGCGGGGCGAGGAGACCCAGTACTTC.

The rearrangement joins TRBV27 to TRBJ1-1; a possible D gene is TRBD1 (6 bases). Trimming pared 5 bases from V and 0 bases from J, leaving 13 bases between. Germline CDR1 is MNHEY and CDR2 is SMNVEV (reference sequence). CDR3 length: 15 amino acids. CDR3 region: CASSLRGQMNTEAFF. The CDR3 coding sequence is TGTGCCAGCAGTCTCAGGGGCCAAATGAACACTGAAGCTTTCTTT.

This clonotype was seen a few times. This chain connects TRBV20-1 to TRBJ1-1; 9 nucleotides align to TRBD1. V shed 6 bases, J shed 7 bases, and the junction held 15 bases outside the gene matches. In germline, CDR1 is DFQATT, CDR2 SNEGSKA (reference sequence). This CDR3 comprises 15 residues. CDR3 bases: TGCAGTGCCCCCCCCCCCGGACAGGGGCATAGTGAAGCTTTCTTT. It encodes CSAPPPGQGHSEAFF.

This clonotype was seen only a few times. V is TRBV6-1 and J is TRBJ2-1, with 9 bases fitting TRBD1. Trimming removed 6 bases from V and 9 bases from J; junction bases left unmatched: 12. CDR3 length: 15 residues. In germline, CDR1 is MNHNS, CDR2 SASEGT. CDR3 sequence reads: CASSLETGGRSEQFF. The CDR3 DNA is TGTGCCAGCAGCCTTGAGACAGGGGGGAGAAGTGAGCAGTTCTTC.